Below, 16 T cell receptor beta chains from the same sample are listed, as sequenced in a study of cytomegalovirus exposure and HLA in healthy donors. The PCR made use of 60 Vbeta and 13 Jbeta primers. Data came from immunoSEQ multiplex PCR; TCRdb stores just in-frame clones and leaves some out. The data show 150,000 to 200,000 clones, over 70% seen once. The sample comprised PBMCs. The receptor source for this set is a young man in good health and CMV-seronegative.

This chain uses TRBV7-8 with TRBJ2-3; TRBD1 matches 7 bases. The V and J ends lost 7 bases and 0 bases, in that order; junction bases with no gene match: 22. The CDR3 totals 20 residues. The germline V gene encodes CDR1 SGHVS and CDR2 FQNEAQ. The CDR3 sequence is CASTPPTGAESRTSTDTQYF. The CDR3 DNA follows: TGTGCCAGCACCCCCCCAACAGGGGCTGAATCGAGAACTAGCACAGATACGCAGTATTTT.

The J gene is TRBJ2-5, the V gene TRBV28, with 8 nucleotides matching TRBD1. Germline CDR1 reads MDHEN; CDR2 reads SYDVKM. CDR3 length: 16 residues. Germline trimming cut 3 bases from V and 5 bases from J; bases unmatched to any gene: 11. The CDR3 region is CASSLIGQGIGETQYF. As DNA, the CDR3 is TGTGCCAGCAGTTTGATCGGACAGGGAATAGGGGAGACCCAGTACTTC.

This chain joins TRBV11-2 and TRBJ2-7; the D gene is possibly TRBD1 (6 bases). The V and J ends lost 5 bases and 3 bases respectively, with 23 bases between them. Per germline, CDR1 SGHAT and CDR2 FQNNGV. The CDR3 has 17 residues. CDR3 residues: CASSPRGSGQIFYEQYF. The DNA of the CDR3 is TGTGCCAGCAGCCCAAGGGGGTCAGGACAGATCTTCTACGAGCAGTACTTC.

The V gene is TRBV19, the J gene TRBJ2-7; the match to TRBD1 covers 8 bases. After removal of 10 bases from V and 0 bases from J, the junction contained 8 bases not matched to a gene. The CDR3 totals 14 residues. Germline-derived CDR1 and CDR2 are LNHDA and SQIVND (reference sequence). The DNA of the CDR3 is TGTGCCACTCGGGCAGGGGGCCTCTCCTACGAGCAGTACTTC. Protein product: CATRAGGLSYEQYF. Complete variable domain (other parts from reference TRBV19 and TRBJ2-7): DGGITQSPKYLFRKEGQNVTLSCEQNLNHDAMYWYRQDPGQGLRLIYYSQIVNDFQKGDIAEGYSVSREKKESFPLTVTSAQKNPTAFYLCATRAGGLSYEQYFGPGTRLTVT.

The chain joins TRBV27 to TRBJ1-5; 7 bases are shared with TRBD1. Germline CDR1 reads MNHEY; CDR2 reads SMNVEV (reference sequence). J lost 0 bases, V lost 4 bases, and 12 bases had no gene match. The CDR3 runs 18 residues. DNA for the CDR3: TGTGCCAGCAGTTCCACCTGGACAGGCGACTATAGCAATCAGCCCCAGCATTTT. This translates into CASSSTWTGDYSNQPQHF.

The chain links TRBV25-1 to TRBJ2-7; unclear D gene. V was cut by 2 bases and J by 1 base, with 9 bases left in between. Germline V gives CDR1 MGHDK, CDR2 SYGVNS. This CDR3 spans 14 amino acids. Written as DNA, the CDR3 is TGTGCCAGCAGTGAAGCCAAGAGTTCCTACGAGCAGTACTTC. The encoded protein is CASSEAKSSYEQYF.

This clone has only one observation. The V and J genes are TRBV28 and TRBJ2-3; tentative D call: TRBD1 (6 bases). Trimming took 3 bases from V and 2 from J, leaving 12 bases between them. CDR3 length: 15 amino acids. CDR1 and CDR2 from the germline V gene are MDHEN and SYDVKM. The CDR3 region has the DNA TGTGCCAGCAGTTTCTATGGGGGACACACAGATACGCAGTATTTT. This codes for CASSFYGGHTDTQYF.

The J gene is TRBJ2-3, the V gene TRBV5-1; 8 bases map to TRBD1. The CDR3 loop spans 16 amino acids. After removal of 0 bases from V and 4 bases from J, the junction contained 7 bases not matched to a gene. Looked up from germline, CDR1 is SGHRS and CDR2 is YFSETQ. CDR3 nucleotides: TGCGCCAGCAGCTTGGGAGGGACAGGAGGCTCAGATACGCAGTATTTT. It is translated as CASSLGGTGGSDTQYF.

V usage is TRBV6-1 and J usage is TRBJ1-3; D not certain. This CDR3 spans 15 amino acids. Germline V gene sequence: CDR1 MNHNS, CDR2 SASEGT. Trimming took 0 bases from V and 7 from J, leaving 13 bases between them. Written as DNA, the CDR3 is TGTGCCAGCAGTGAAGCTCGGACTTCGGGTAACACCATATATTTT. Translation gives CASSEARTSGNTIYF.

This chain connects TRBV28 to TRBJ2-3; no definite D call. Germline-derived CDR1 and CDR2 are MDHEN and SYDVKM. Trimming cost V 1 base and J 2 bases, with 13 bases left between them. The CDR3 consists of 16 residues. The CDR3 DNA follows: TGTGCCAGCAGTTTATCAGTTGGGTACTACACAGATACGCAGTATTTT. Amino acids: CASSLSVGYYTDTQYF.

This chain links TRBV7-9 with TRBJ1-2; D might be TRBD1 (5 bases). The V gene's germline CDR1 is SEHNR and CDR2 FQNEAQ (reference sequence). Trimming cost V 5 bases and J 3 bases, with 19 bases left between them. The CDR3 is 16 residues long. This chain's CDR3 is CASSPSLDRGYYGYTF. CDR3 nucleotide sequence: TGTGCCAGCAGCCCATCGTTAGACCGGGGGTACTATGGCTACACCTTC.

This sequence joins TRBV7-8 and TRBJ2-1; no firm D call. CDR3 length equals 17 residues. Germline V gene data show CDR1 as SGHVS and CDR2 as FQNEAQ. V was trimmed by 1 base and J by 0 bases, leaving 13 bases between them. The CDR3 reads CASSLGVLMSSYNEQFF. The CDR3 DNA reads TGTGCCAGCAGCTTAGGCGTACTAATGAGCTCCTACAATGAGCAGTTCTTC.

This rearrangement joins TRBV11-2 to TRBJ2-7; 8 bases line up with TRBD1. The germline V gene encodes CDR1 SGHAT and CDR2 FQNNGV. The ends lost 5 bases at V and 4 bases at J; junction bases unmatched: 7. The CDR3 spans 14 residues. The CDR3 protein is CASSPGQGLYEQYF. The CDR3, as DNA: TGTGCCAGCAGCCCTGGACAGGGATTATACGAGCAGTACTTC.

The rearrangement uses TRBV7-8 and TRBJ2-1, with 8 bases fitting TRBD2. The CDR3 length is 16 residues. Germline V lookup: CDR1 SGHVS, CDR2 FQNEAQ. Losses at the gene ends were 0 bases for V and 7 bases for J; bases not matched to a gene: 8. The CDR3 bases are TGTGCCAGCAGCTTAGCGATGATAGCGGGAATTAATGAGCAGTTCTTC. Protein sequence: CASSLAMIAGINEQFF.

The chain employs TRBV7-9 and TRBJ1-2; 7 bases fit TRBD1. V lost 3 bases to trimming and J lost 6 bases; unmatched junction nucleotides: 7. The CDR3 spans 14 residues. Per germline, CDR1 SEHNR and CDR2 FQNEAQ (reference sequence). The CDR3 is CASSFPTGNDGYTF. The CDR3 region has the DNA TGTGCCAGCAGCTTCCCGACAGGGAATGATGGCTACACCTTC.

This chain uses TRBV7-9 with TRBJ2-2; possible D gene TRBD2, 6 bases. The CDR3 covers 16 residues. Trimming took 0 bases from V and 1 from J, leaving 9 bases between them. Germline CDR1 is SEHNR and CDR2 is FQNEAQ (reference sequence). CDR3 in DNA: TGTGCCAGCAGCTTAGCGACCGGGAGGAACACCGGGGAGCTGTTTTTT. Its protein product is CASSLATGRNTGELFF.